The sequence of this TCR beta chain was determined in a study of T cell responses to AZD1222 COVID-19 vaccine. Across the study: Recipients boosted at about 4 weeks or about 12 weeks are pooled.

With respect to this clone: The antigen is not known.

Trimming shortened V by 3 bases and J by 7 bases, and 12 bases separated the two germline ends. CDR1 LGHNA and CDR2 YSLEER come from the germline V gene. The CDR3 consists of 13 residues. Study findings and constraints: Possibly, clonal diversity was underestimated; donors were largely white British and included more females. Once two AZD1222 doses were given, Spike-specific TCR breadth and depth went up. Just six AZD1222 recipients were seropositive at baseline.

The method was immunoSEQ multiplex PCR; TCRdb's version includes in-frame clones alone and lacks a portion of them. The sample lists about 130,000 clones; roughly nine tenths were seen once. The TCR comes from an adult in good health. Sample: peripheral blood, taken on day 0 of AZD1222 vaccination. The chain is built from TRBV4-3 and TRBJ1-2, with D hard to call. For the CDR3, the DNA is TGCGCCAGCAGCCACAGCGGCTCTGGTGGCTACACCTTC. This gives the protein CASSHSGSGGYTF.